This T cell receptor beta chain was found in a study of T cell responses to AZD1222 COVID-19 vaccine. Second-dose schedules of about 4 or about 12 weeks were combined. The V and J ends lost 4 bases and 7 bases respectively, with 20 bases between them. Germline assignment: CDR1 MGHRA and CDR2 YSYEKL. This CDR3 is built from 16 residues. Produced via immunoSEQ multiplex PCR; TCRdb's table is partial and in-frame only. Of nearly 110,000 clones detected, about 93% appear once; the ten largest clones hold 5.5% to 7%. Findings and limits, study-wide: The CD4 TCRs associated with vaccination extended across spike and predominated at 160-218 and 743-854. The donor cohort was predominantly white British with a female majority, and clonal diversity may have been underestimated. Reportedly, nearly half the spike-specific TCRs target unmutated variant regions.

Comment on this clone: Its matching antigen is unknown.

J is TRBJ1-5 and V is TRBV4-1, with a possible D match to TRBD1 (5 bases). This specimen consisted of peripheral blood, obtained 28 days after the second AZD1222 dose. The TCR sequence derives from an adult who received the AZD1222 COVID-19 vaccine. CDR3 sequence (DNA): TGCGCCAGCAGCCCGCTTGGAGGGCAGGGAAAGCAGCCCCAGCATTTT. Encoded protein: CASSPLGGQGKQPQHF.